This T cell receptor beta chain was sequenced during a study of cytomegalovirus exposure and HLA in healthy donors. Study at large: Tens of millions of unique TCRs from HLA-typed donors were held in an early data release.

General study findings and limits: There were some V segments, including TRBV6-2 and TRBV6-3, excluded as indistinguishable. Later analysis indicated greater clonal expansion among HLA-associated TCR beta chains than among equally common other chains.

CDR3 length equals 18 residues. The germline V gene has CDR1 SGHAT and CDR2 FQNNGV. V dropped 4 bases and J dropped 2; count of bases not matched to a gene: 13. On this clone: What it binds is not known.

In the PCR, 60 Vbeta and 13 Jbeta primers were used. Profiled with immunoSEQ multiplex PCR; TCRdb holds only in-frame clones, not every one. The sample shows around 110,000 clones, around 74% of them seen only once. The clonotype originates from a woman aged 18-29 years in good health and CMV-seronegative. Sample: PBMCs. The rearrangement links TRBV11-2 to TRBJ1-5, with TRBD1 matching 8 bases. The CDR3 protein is CASSCEADRGVRNQPQHF. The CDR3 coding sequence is TGTGCCAGCAGCTGCGAAGCCGACAGGGGAGTGCGCAATCAGCCCCAGCATTTT. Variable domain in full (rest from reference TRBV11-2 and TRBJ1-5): EAGVAQSPRYKIIEKRQSVAFWCNPISGHATLYWYQQILGQGPKLLIQFQNNGVVDDSQLPKDRFSAERLKGVDSTLKIQPAKLEDSAVYLCASSCEADRGVRNQPQHFGDGTRLSIL.